A selection of T cell receptor beta chains follows, all from one sample in a study of blood T cells in healthy people across ages. MiXCR, applied by TCRdb to the 5' RACE reads, yields one record per CDR3 protein. The table has 1.5 million to 2 million distinct CDR3 sequences, approximately 28% seen once. Sequencing input: blood. These receptors were collected from a woman in her twenties or thirties in good health. Both conserved end residues are part of each CDR3. The D gene is left open where the match is weak. Rows give clone size only sometimes, using once, few, many, or a class for an expanded clone.

clone size	D gene	J gene	V gene	CDR3 DNA	CDR3 protein
-	TRBD2	TRBJ2-3	TRBV20-1	TGCAGTGCAAATCTAGCGGGGGGGCCATCAGATACGCAGTATTTT	CSANLAGGPSDTQYF
-	-	TRBJ2-1	TRBV6-5	TGTGCCAGCGGACCACCCTACAATGAGCAGTTCTTC	CASGPPYNEQFF
few	TRBD2	TRBJ2-5	TRBV12-3/TRBV12-4	TGTGCCAGCACTATGACTAGCGGGGGGTACAATGAGCAGTACTTC	CASTMTSGGYNEQYF
few	-	TRBJ2-6	TRBV30	TGTGCCGGGGCTGGGGCCAACGTCCTGACTTTC	CAGAGANVLTF
-	-	TRBJ2-1	TRBV6-5	TGTGCCAGCAGTTACTCGTTGGGACGGACTGACGGGCAGTTCTTC	CASSYSLGRTDGQFF
many	-	TRBJ2-3	TRBV5-1	TGCGCCAGCAGCTTGGACAGGGCCACCACAGATACGCAGTATTTT	CASSLDRATTDTQYF
few	TRBD2	TRBJ2-1	TRBV7-9	TGTGCCAGCAGCTTTGGGGGTCTAGCGGGAGGTGAGCAGTTCTTC	CASSFGGLAGGEQFF
-	-	TRBJ2-4	TRBV13	TGTGCCAGCAGCGAGACAGGGGACTATAACAAAAACATTCAGTACTTC	CASSETGDYNKNIQYF
-	TRBD2	TRBJ2-5	TRBV10-3	TGTGCCAGCGGGACTAGCTCTGGCCAAGAGACCCAGTACTTC	CASGTSSGQETQYF
-	-	TRBJ1-2	TRBV20-1	TGCAGTGCTAGGGCTAAACAGACCGAGAACTATGGCTACACCTTC	CSARAKQTENYGYTF
-	-	TRBJ2-2	TRBV11-2	TGTGCCAGCAGCTTATACACGGGCATAGAGACCGGGGAGCTGTTTTTT	CASSLYTGIETGELFF
-	-	TRBJ2-1	TRBV5-1	TGCGCCAGCAGCTTGGCGATTGGGCATACCTACAATGAGCAGTTCTTC	CASSLAIGHTYNEQFF
-	-	TRBJ1-4	TRBV7-2	TGTGCCAGCAGCTCTCGGGATTCTAATGAAGAACTGTTTTTT	CASSSRDSNEELFF
-	TRBD2	TRBJ2-7	TRBV28	TGTGCCGGCAGTCCCTGGGGGGGGACCTCCTACGAGCAGTACTTC	CAGSPWGGTSYEQYF
few	-	TRBJ1-2	TRBV7-2	TGTGCCAGCAGCTTAGTTCGACAGAAGGATGGCTACACCTTC	CASSLVRQKDGYTF
few	-	TRBJ2-6	TRBV7-3	TGTGCCAGCAGCCACCGCGGGACTTCTTCTGGGGCCAACGTCCTGACTTTC	CASSHRGTSSGANVLTF
-	-	TRBJ1-2	TRBV14	TGTGCCAGCAGCCAAGACTGGGGGAGCGGAGGCTACACCTTC	CASSQDWGSGGYTF
few	-	TRBJ2-5	TRBV11-2	TGTGCCAGCAGCTTAGGAGTCAGGGAAGCGGCGCAGTACTTC	CASSLGVREAAQYF
-	-	TRBJ1-5	TRBV12-3/TRBV12-4	TGTGCCAGCAGTTTAGCGTTGACAGGCGGGGAGCCCCAGCATTTT	CASSLALTGGEPQHF
-	-	TRBJ1-2	TRBV4-2	TGTGCCAGCAGCCAAGATGGAGTTTACAGGGATCGTGGCTACACCTTC	CASSQDGVYRDRGYTF
-	-	TRBJ2-1	TRBV5-3	TGTGCCAGAAGCTTGGACCCCTTGGCAGCCCCGGCCAATGAGCAGTTCTTC	CARSLDPLAAPANEQFF
-	-	TRBJ2-7	TRBV28	TGTGCCAGCAGTCTGGGACCCCTTTTGGGGCAGTACTTC	CASSLGPLLGQYF
few	TRBD2	TRBJ2-5	TRBV7-2	TGTGCCAGCAGCAAGCTAGCGGGGGGGCACAATGAGCAGTACTTC	CASSKLAGGHNEQYF
-	-	TRBJ1-1	TRBV3-1	TGTGCCAGCAGCCCAAACTTAGGTGCGCTGGGGAACACTGAAGCTTTCTTT	CASSPNLGALGNTEAFF
many	-	TRBJ2-4	TRBV20-1	TGCAGTGCTAGAGATGGTGAGGTGGTCAAAAACATTCAGTACTTC	CSARDGEVVKNIQYF
-	-	TRBJ2-1	TRBV6-2/TRBV6-3	TGTGCCAGCAAGCCCGGGACGGACTACAATGAGCAGTTCTTC	CASKPGTDYNEQFF
once	TRBD2	TRBJ2-1	TRBV5-6	TGTGCCAGCAGCTACCCGGGACTAGTGGGTGCCTCCTACAATGAGCAGTTCTTC	CASSYPGLVGASYNEQFF
many	-	TRBJ2-5	TRBV7-9	TGTGCCAGCACAAAATCCTTGGGGGAGACCCAGTACTTC	CASTKSLGETQYF
-	TRBD1	TRBJ2-5	TRBV3-1	TGTGCCAGCAGCCAAGAGGACAGGGGGACAGAGACCCAGTACTTC	CASSQEDRGTETQYF
once	TRBD1	TRBJ1-1	TRBV5-5	TGTGCCAGCAGCTTGTCCACAGGGGGGGAAGCTTTCTTT	CASSLSTGGEAFF
few	-	TRBJ2-5	TRBV12-5	TGTGCTAGTGGGCATTGGGCACAAGAGACCCAGTACTTC	CASGHWAQETQYF
-	TRBD2	TRBJ2-1	TRBV3-1	TGTGCCAGCAGCCAAGCAGCTAGCGGTGAATACAATGAGCAGTTCTTC	CASSQAASGEYNEQFF
many	TRBD1	TRBJ2-5	TRBV20-1	TGCAGTGCCTTACTCCCGGGACAGCAAGAGACCCAGTACTTC	CSALLPGQQETQYF
-	TRBD2	TRBJ2-1	TRBV15	TGTGCCACCAGCAGAGATCTTTCCGGGGGGAATGAGCAGTTCTTC	CATSRDLSGGNEQFF
many	-	TRBJ2-5	TRBV7-9	TGTGCCAGCAGCTTGGCCACTAGCAGGGAGACCCAGTACTTC	CASSLATSRETQYF
few	TRBD1	TRBJ2-5	TRBV28	TGTGCCAGCAGTTTTCCATTCGCCCCTAGTTCGGGACAGGAAAAAGAGACCCAGTACTTC	CASSFPFAPSSGQEKETQYF
many	-	TRBJ2-5	TRBV7-8	TGTGCCAGCAGCTCAGGGAGGGGGACAGGAGGAGGGACCCAGTACTTC	CASSSGRGTGGGTQYF
-	TRBD1	TRBJ2-7	TRBV5-1	TGCGCCAGCAGCCCCCCCCGGACAGGGGATGAGCAGTACTTC	CASSPPRTGDEQYF
-	TRBD1	TRBJ2-7	TRBV18	TGTGCCAGCTCACCAGAGGGGACAGTTACCCGCTACGAGCAGTACTTC	CASSPEGTVTRYEQYF
many	-	TRBJ2-7	TRBV7-2	TGTGCCAGCAGTTACAGGTCGGGGCCTACCTACGAGCAGTACTTC	CASSYRSGPTYEQYF
few	-	TRBJ2-1	TRBV9	TGTGCCAGCAGCGGGGGCACGCGCCCTTACAATGAGCAGTTCTTC	CASSGGTRPYNEQFF
-	TRBD1	TRBJ2-7	TRBV5-1	TGCGCCAGCAGCCCGACCACTAGGACAGGGGGCGTCCACGAGCAGTACTTC	CASSPTTRTGGVHEQYF
few	TRBD2	TRBJ2-1	TRBV6-5	TGTGCCAGCAGTTACGAGCCTAGCGGGAGGGGCTATGAGCAGTTCTTC	CASSYEPSGRGYEQFF
many	-	TRBJ2-7	TRBV12-3/TRBV12-4	TGTGCCAGCAGCTCTACTAGCTACCGCGAGCAGTACTTC	CASSSTSYREQYF
-	-	TRBJ2-7	TRBV20-1	TGCAGTGCTAGAGAGCACGGAGAATACGAGCAGTACTTC	CSAREHGEYEQYF
many	-	TRBJ2-1	TRBV29-1	TGCAGCGTTGAAATCCATTCGGCCACCAATGAGCAGTTCTTC	CSVEIHSATNEQFF
-	TRBD2	TRBJ2-1	TRBV5-1	TGCGCCAGCAGCCGAGCGGGAGAGATGCGCAATGAGCAGTTCTTC	CASSRAGEMRNEQFF
-	TRBD2	TRBJ2-5	TRBV2	TGTGCCAGCAGTGTCGACGGGGGGGCGCAAGAGACCCGGTACTTC	CASSVDGGAQETRYF
few	TRBD2	TRBJ2-1	TRBV7-2	TGTGCCAGCAGCTTAAGAGGGCTAGCGGGGGCGTACAATGAGCAGTTCTTC	CASSLRGLAGAYNEQFF
many	-	TRBJ2-7	TRBV12-3/TRBV12-4	TGTGCCAGCAGTCGTACAGGGACGGGCGAGCAGTACTTC	CASSRTGTGEQYF
few	TRBD1	TRBJ1-2	TRBV10-3	TGTGCCATCAGTGGGACAGGGAGCCCGGAAGGCTACACCTTC	CAISGTGSPEGYTF
few	-	TRBJ1-2	TRBV7-6	TGTGCCAGCAGGCAGAGGGGGGTCTATGGCTACACCTTC	CASRQRGVYGYTF
-	-	TRBJ2-3	TRBV6-6	TGTGCCAGCAGTTACTCGAGACTGCACGGGGCCCTAGATGAGCAGTATTTT	CASSYSRLHGALDEQYF
many	-	TRBJ2-7	TRBV10-2	TGCGCCAGCAGCTCCGGGACGTCGAACTACGAGCAGTACTTC	CASSSGTSNYEQYF
many	TRBD2	TRBJ2-1	TRBV20-1	TGCAGTGCTAGAGTACGTCTAGCGGGGGGGCCGAGTGAGCAGTTCTTC	CSARVRLAGGPSEQFF
few	-	TRBJ1-1	TRBV7-2	TGTGCCAGCAGCTTAGTATTTATGGGGGACACTGAAGCTTTCTTT	CASSLVFMGDTEAFF
many	TRBD1	TRBJ2-7	TRBV29-1	TGCAGCGTCGAACCCGGGACAGGGGCCTACGAGCAGTACTTC	CSVEPGTGAYEQYF
many	-	TRBJ2-1	TRBV12-3/TRBV12-4	TGTGCCAGCAGTTTGGGCGGGGGCCTAGACAATGAGCAGTTCTTC	CASSLGGGLDNEQFF
few	TRBD2	TRBJ2-1	TRBV20-1	TGCAGTGCTAGGAACCCGAATGGGGAGGGCGCCCCCTACAATGAGCAGTTCTTC	CSARNPNGEGAPYNEQFF
many	-	TRBJ1-2	TRBV29-1	TGCAGCGTTGAGTGGGGAAACTATGGCTACACCTTC	CSVEWGNYGYTF